This T cell receptor beta chain was identified in a study of CD8+ T cells in alopecia areata. cDNA prepared by RNA extraction and subsequent reverse transcription served as the template for sequencing. Only in-frame clones appear in the TCRdb table, and some are missing; sequencing was by immunoSEQ multiplex PCR. Here the sample spans 110,000 or so clones, roughly 64% being singletons. Sorting of CD4+ and CD8+ T cells was performed on PBMCs. The CDR3 consists of 15 residues. V was clipped by 2 bases and J by 3 bases; unmatched bases: 4. Germline CDR1 reads SGHDT; CDR2 reads YYEEEE. General observations from the study: Among patients, TCR sharing was less clear than in mice, a difference possibly due in part to HLA diversity in the patient population. Normal scalp had lower clonality than lesional scalp, with alopecia totalis/universalis lesions showing this most strongly. Scalp sequencing captures resident alphabeta T cells of normal skin too.

Concerning this clone itself: Its antigen is unknown.

J is TRBJ1-5 and V is TRBV5-6; 8 bases align to TRBD1. The receptor was isolated from a human donor in good health. The sequencing sample was made of CD8+ T cells sorted from blood. DNA of the CDR3: TGTGCCAGCAGCTTACAGGGGGTAGTCAATCAGCCCCAGCATTTT. Translating gives CASSLQGVVNQPQHF.